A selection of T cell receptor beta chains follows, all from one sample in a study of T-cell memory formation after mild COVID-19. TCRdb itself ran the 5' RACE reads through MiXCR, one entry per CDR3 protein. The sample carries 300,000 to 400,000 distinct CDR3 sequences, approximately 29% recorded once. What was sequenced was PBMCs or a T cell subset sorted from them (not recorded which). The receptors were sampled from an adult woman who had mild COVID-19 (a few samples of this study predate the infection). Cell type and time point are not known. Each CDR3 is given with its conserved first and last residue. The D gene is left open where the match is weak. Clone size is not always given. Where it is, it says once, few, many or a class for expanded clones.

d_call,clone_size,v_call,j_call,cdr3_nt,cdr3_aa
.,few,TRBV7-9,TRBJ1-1,TGTGCCAGCAGCGGACCCTCGGTGAACACTGAAGCTTTCTTT,CASSGPSVNTEAFF
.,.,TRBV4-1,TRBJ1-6,TGCGCCAGCAGCCAAGATCCACAGGGACCTTCACCCCTCCACTTT,CASSQDPQGPSPLHF
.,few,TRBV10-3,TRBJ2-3,TGTGCCGTACAGGAAGACAGCACAGATACGCAGTATTTT,CAVQEDSTDTQYF
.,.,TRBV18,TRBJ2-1,TGTGCCAGCTCACCACTAGCGGCTACCTACAATGAGCAGTTCTTC,CASSPLAATYNEQFF
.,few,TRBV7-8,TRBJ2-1,TGTGCCAGCAGCTTAGTTAGGGGGGTCAGCTCCTACAATGAGCAGTTCTTC,CASSLVRGVSSYNEQFF
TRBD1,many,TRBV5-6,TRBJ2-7,TGTGCCAGCAGCCTCACAGGGGGCCACGAGCAGTACTTC,CASSLTGGHEQYF
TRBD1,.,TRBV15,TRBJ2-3,TGTGCCACCAGCAGAACCCTCGGGACAGGCCCAACGGATACGCAGTATTTT,CATSRTLGTGPTDTQYF
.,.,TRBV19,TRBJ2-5,TGTGCCAGTAGTGGGAGCCCGGGGGTACAAGAGACCCAGTACTTC,CASSGSPGVQETQYF
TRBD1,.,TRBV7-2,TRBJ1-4,TGTGCCAGCAGCTTCGGACAGGGGTTTGATGAAAAACTGTTTTTT,CASSFGQGFDEKLFF
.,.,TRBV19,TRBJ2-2,TGTGCCAGTAGTATTGGCGGACAGAGGGCCGGGGAGCTGTTTTTT,CASSIGGQRAGELFF
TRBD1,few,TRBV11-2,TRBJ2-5,TGTGCCAGCAGCCCCGGACAGGGTGGTCGGGAGACCCAGTACTTC,CASSPGQGGRETQYF
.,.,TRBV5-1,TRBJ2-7,TGCGCCAGCAGCTTGGGGTTAGCGGCACCTTGGGAGCAGTACTTC,CASSLGLAAPWEQYF
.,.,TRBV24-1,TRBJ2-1,TGTGCCACCAGTGATGAAGCATACAATGAGCAGTTCTTC,CATSDEAYNEQFF
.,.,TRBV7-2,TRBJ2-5,TGTGCCAGCAGCTTAGGGGGACTGAGGGGAGAGACCCAGTACTTC,CASSLGGLRGETQYF
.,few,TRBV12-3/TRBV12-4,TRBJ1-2,TGTGCCAGCTATGGGTACAGGGCGGAAGGCTACACCTTC,CASYGYRAEGYTF
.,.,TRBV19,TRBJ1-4,TGTGCCAGTAGTATCGGCCTAAATGAAAAACTGTTTTTT,CASSIGLNEKLFF
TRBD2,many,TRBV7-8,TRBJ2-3,TGTGCCAGCAGCTTAGGGGGGAGGGGAAGGGATACGCAGTATTTT,CASSLGGRGRDTQYF
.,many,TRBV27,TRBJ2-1,TGTGCCAGCAGTAAAACCCCTAGTGGGGATGAGCAGTTCTTC,CASSKTPSGDEQFF
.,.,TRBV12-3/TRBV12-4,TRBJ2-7,TGTGCCAGCAGTTCCTCAGTGAGTTACGAGCAGTACTTC,CASSSSVSYEQYF
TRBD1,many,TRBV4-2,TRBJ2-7,TGTGCCAGCAGCCAAGCTGCCCGGGACAGGGCCTACGAGCAGTACTTC,CASSQAARDRAYEQYF
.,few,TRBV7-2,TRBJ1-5,TGTGCCAGCAGCTCCCGTGTGGGTCAGCCCCAGCATTTT,CASSSRVGQPQHF
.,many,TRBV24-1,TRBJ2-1,TGTGCCACCAGTGACATAGCGGAGAGAGGTGGGCAGTTCTTC,CATSDIAERGGQFF
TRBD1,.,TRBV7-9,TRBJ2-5,TGTGCCAGCAGCTTCAGACAGGGCTTAAAAGAGACCCAGTACTTC,CASSFRQGLKETQYF
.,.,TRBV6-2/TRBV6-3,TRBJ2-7,TGTGCCAGCAGGGCGGACAGTTTTTACTACGAGCAGTACTTC,CASRADSFYYEQYF
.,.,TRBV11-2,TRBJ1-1,TGTGCCAGCAGCTCCATTCAGGGGAGGGAGGACACTGAAGCTTTCTTT,CASSSIQGREDTEAFF
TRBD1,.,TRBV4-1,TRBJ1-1,TGCGCCAGCAGCCAATGGGGACAGAAGAACACTGAAGCTTTATTT,CASSQWGQKNTEALF
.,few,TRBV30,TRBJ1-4,TGTGCCTGGAGAAGCAGCAGGGAAAAACTGTTTTTT,CAWRSSREKLFF
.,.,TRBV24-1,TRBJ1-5,TGTGCCACCAGTGAGGGAGATCAGCCCCAGCATTTT,CATSEGDQPQHF
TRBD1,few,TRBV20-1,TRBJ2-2,TGCAGTGCTAGGACAGGGCCCACCGGGGAGCTGTTTTTT,CSARTGPTGELFF
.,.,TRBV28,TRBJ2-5,TGTGCCACTCGGCTAGCGGAGACCCAGTACTTC,CATRLAETQYF
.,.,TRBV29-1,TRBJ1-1,TGCAGCGTCGCCAAAGGGACGGCAAATGAAGCTTTCTTT,CSVAKGTANEAFF
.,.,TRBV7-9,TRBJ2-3,TGTGCCAGCAGCCCGAATTGGGGTACGCAGTATTTT,CASSPNWGTQYF
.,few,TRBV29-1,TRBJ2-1,TGCAGCGTGGCTCTGGGGGCGGGAGTAGGCGATGAGCAGTTCTTC,CSVALGAGVGDEQFF
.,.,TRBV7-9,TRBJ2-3,TGTGCCAGCAGCAAAGGGTCCGCCGTTAGCACAGATACGCAGTATTTT,CASSKGSAVSTDTQYF
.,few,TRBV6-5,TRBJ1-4,TGTGCCAGCAGTGGCGATAGGGGGTTTAGTGAAAAACTGTTTTTT,CASSGDRGFSEKLFF
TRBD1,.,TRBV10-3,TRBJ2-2,TGTGCCATCAGTCGCGGACAGGGTTACACCGGGGAGCTGTTTTTT,CAISRGQGYTGELFF
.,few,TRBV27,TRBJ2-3,TGTGCCAGCTCTGGGGGGCTGGGCACAGATACGCAGTATTTT,CASSGGLGTDTQYF
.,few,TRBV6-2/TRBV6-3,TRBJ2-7,TGTGCCAGCAGTACAGGGTTGTCCTACGAGCAGTACTTC,CASSTGLSYEQYF
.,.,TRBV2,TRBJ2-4,TGTGCCAGCAGTGAGGAGGGCAGGGGCATTCAGTACTTC,CASSEEGRGIQYF
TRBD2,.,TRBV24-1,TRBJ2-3,TGTGCCACCAGTGATCAGACTAGCGGAGTCACAGATACGCAGTATTTT,CATSDQTSGVTDTQYF
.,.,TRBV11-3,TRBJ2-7,TGTGCCAGCAGCTTAGATGGAGTCCGGGGACGAGACGAGCAGTACTTC,CASSLDGVRGRDEQYF
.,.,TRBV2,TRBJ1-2,TGTGCCAGCAGTGAAGGGCCTTCCTACACCTTC,CASSEGPSYTF
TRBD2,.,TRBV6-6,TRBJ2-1,TGTGCCAGCAGGCCGGCTAGCGGAACATACAATGAGCAGTTCTTC,CASRPASGTYNEQFF
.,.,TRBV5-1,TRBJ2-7,TGCGCCAGCAGCTTGGGGGCTTCGCCTTGGGAAGAGCAGTACTTC,CASSLGASPWEEQYF
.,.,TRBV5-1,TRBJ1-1,TGCGCCAGCAGCTTGGACCGGGGGACCTCGAACACTGAAGCTTTCTTT,CASSLDRGTSNTEAFF
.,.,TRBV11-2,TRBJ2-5,TGTGCCAGCAGCTTAGGCTATTCGGAGACCCAGTACTTC,CASSLGYSETQYF
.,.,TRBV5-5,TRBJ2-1,TGTGCCAGCAGCTTGGACGCCGGGCTCGGGGACAATGAGCAGTTCTTC,CASSLDAGLGDNEQFF
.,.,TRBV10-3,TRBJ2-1,TGTGCCATCAGTGACCTAGGTTACAATGAGCAGTTCTTC,CAISDLGYNEQFF